This T cell receptor (beta chain) was identified during a study of CD8 T cells in ankylosing spondylitis. TCRdb reprocessed the 5' RACE reads with MiXCR, giving one entry per CDR3 protein. The table has over 600,000 distinct CDR3 sequences, around 19% seen once; the top ten hold about 19%. This clonotype has a handful of counts. The antigen is unknown. The study, taken as a whole, reports: Reported data indicate significant enrichment of disease-linked clones within matched ankylosing spondylitis synovial fluid. One TCR beta motif, made up of eight or nine highly homologous variants, appeared characteristic of ankylosing spondylitis blood. In reactive arthritis synovial fluid and blood, some motif variants had been reported before.

This receptor was taken from a male donor with ankylosing spondylitis. The sample was blood, either unsorted or a sorted T cell fraction (not recorded which).

DNA of the CDR3: TGCGCCACCCGGACTAGCGGGAGTAATAATGAGCAGTTCTTC. It is translated as CATRTSGSNNEQFF. The chain has TRBV5-1 and TRBJ2-1; 13 bases are a match to TRBD2. The ends lost 9 bases at V and 7 bases at J; junction bases unmatched: 7. CDR3 length: 14 amino acids. In germline, CDR1 is SGHRS, CDR2 YFSETQ.